These T cell receptor beta chains were read from a single sample in a study of lymphopenia after photon versus proton radiotherapy. Assay used: immunoSEQ multiplex PCR; TCRdb lists only in-frame clones, some missing. The sample lists more than 20,000 clones, 75% to 90% occurring once. The sample in question was peripheral blood, obtained from a patient treated with photon-based radiotherapy. These receptor sequences come from a man aged 30 to 45 with gastric cancer. The CDR3 runs from the conserved cysteine through the conserved F or W. Fields, in order: V gene, D gene, J gene, clone size, CDR3 length, CDR3 protein, CDR3 DNA. D genes are given only for firm matches. A row's size may be missing; if present it is once, few, many or a size class.

v_call: TRBV7-2; d_call: -; j_call: TRBJ1-2; clone_size: -; cdr3_length: 16; cdr3_aa: CASSLVSGEGFYGYTF; cdr3_nt: TGTGCCAGCAGCTTAGTCTCCGGGGAGGGCTTTTATGGCTACACCTTC
v_call: TRBV29-1; d_call: TRBD2; j_call: TRBJ2-3; clone_size: -; cdr3_length: 15; cdr3_aa: CSVELAAWSTDTQYF; cdr3_nt: TGCAGCGTTGAACTAGCGGCCTGGAGCACAGATACGCAGTATTTT
v_call: TRBV12-5; d_call: -; j_call: TRBJ2-5; clone_size: -; cdr3_length: 13; cdr3_aa: CASGLTAQETQYF; cdr3_nt: TGTGCTAGTGGTTTGACGGCACAAGAGACCCAGTACTTC
v_call: TRBV9; d_call: -; j_call: TRBJ1-1; clone_size: -; cdr3_length: 15; cdr3_aa: CASSVSGLLNTEAFF; cdr3_nt: TGTGCCAGCAGCGTATCAGGACTGTTGAACACTGAAGCTTTCTTT
v_call: TRBV4-3; d_call: -; j_call: TRBJ2-7; clone_size: -; cdr3_length: 14; cdr3_aa: CASSQDLPTYEQYF; cdr3_nt: TGCGCCAGCAGCCAAGATCTCCCGACATACGAGCAGTACTTC
v_call: TRBV27; d_call: -; j_call: TRBJ1-2; clone_size: -; cdr3_length: 13; cdr3_aa: CASSSTSNYGYTF; cdr3_nt: TGTGCCAGCAGTTCAACCTCTAACTATGGCTACACCTTC
v_call: TRBV10-2; d_call: -; j_call: TRBJ1-5; clone_size: -; cdr3_length: 13; cdr3_aa: CASSDYLNQPQHF; cdr3_nt: TGCGCCAGCAGTGACTATTTAAATCAGCCCCAGCATTTT
v_call: TRBV10-3; d_call: -; j_call: TRBJ1-4; clone_size: -; cdr3_length: 15; cdr3_aa: CAISESGPNNEKLFF; cdr3_nt: TGTGCCATCAGTGAGTCAGGACCGAATAATGAAAAACTGTTTTTT
v_call: TRBV5-5; d_call: -; j_call: TRBJ2-7; clone_size: -; cdr3_length: 13; cdr3_aa: CASSLAPSNEQYF; cdr3_nt: TGTGCCAGCAGCTTGGCCCCGTCCAACGAGCAGTACTTC
v_call: TRBV7-8; d_call: -; j_call: TRBJ1-2; clone_size: -; cdr3_length: 16; cdr3_aa: CASSLDRDATNYGYTF; cdr3_nt: TGTGCCAGCAGCTTAGATAGGGATGCGACTAACTATGGCTACACCTTC
v_call: TRBV27; d_call: TRBD1; j_call: TRBJ1-4; clone_size: -; cdr3_length: 13; cdr3_aa: CASGDRGIEKLFF; cdr3_nt: TGTGCCAGCGGGGACAGGGGTATTGAAAAACTGTTTTTT
v_call: TRBV13; d_call: -; j_call: TRBJ2-1; clone_size: -; cdr3_length: 14; cdr3_aa: CASSLRAHINEQFF; cdr3_nt: TGTGCCAGCTCCCTGAGGGCCCATATAAATGAGCAGTTCTTC
v_call: TRBV9; d_call: -; j_call: TRBJ2-3; clone_size: -; cdr3_length: 15; cdr3_aa: CASSISGGASDTQYF; cdr3_nt: TGTGCCAGCAGCATCTCCGGCGGGGCATCAGATACGCAGTATTTT
v_call: TRBV19; d_call: -; j_call: TRBJ2-7; clone_size: -; cdr3_length: 15; cdr3_aa: CASSADSVGGREQYF; cdr3_nt: TGTGCCAGTAGTGCTGACTCGGTAGGGGGTCGGGAGCAGTACTTC
v_call: TRBV14; d_call: -; j_call: TRBJ1-1; clone_size: -; cdr3_length: 13; cdr3_aa: CASSQAGQIEAFF; cdr3_nt: TGTGCCAGCAGCCAAGCTGGACAGATTGAAGCTTTCTTT
v_call: TRBV29-1; d_call: TRBD2; j_call: TRBJ2-6; clone_size: -; cdr3_length: 16; cdr3_aa: CSAPGLGSSGANVLTF; cdr3_nt: TGCAGCGCCCCGGGACTAGGATCCTCTGGGGCCAACGTCCTGACTTTC
v_call: TRBV19; d_call: -; j_call: TRBJ1-2; clone_size: -; cdr3_length: 14; cdr3_aa: CASAEFDRFYGYTF; cdr3_nt: TGTGCCAGTGCAGAATTCGACAGGTTCTATGGCTACACCTTC
v_call: TRBV11-2; d_call: TRBD2; j_call: TRBJ2-1; clone_size: -; cdr3_length: 18; cdr3_aa: CASSLEPPGLDRAGEQFF; cdr3_nt: TGTGCCAGCAGCTTAGAGCCTCCGGGACTAGATAGGGCTGGTGAGCAGTTCTTC
v_call: TRBV19; d_call: -; j_call: TRBJ2-7; clone_size: -; cdr3_length: 13; cdr3_aa: CASSPAASYEQYF; cdr3_nt: TGTGCCAGTAGCCCCGCGGCGTCCTACGAGCAGTACTTC
v_call: TRBV7-9; d_call: TRBD1; j_call: TRBJ2-6; clone_size: -; cdr3_length: 17; cdr3_aa: CASSLPGTGPGANVLTF; cdr3_nt: TGTGCCAGCAGCTTACCCGGGACAGGGCCCGGGGCCAACGTCCTGACTTTC
v_call: TRBV6-5; d_call: TRBD1; j_call: TRBJ2-5; clone_size: -; cdr3_length: 16; cdr3_aa: CASSWVVTGGRETQYF; cdr3_nt: TGTGCCAGCAGTTGGGTCGTGACAGGGGGCCGGGAGACCCAGTACTTC
v_call: TRBV6-1; d_call: TRBD2; j_call: TRBJ2-1; clone_size: -; cdr3_length: 15; cdr3_aa: CASSENLAAYNEQFF; cdr3_nt: TGTGCCAGCAGTGAAAACCTAGCGGCTTACAATGAGCAGTTCTTC
v_call: TRBV14; d_call: -; j_call: TRBJ1-3; clone_size: -; cdr3_length: 13; cdr3_aa: CASSHGTRNTIYF; cdr3_nt: TGTGCCAGCAGCCACGGAACTAGAAACACCATATATTTT
v_call: TRBV29-1; d_call: TRBD1; j_call: TRBJ1-4; clone_size: -; cdr3_length: 13; cdr3_aa: CSVRTGENEKLFF; cdr3_nt: TGCAGCGTTAGGACAGGGGAAAATGAAAAACTGTTTTTT
v_call: TRBV28; d_call: -; j_call: TRBJ1-6; clone_size: -; cdr3_length: 15; cdr3_aa: CASSLIEPEETPLHF; cdr3_nt: TGTGCCAGCAGTTTGATAGAGCCCGAGGAGACACCCCTCCACTTT
v_call: TRBV2; d_call: TRBD2; j_call: TRBJ2-3; clone_size: -; cdr3_length: 16; cdr3_aa: CASSSGLAGGLWTQYF; cdr3_nt: TGTGCCAGCAGTTCCGGACTAGCGGGGGGGCTCTGGACGCAGTATTTT
v_call: TRBV18; d_call: -; j_call: TRBJ2-6; clone_size: -; cdr3_length: 16; cdr3_aa: CASSPLGSPGANVLTF; cdr3_nt: TGTGCCAGCTCACCTCTGGGGTCCCCTGGGGCCAACGTCCTGACTTTC
v_call: TRBV9; d_call: TRBD2; j_call: TRBJ2-2; clone_size: -; cdr3_length: 17; cdr3_aa: CASSSVGGTSSTGELFF; cdr3_nt: TGTGCCAGCAGCTCAGTAGGGGGGACTAGTTCAACCGGGGAGCTGTTTTTT
v_call: TRBV14; d_call: -; j_call: TRBJ2-1; clone_size: -; cdr3_length: 12; cdr3_aa: CASSQDMDKRFF; cdr3_nt: TGTGCCAGCAGCCAAGATATGGACAAACGGTTCTTC
v_call: TRBV29-1; d_call: -; j_call: TRBJ2-3; clone_size: -; cdr3_length: 14; cdr3_aa: CSVEDRGPTDTQYF; cdr3_nt: TGCAGCGTTGAAGACCGGGGACCCACAGATACGCAGTATTTT
v_call: TRBV28; d_call: -; j_call: TRBJ1-1; clone_size: -; cdr3_length: 12; cdr3_aa: CASSYRATEAFF; cdr3_nt: TGTGCCAGCAGTTACAGGGCCACTGAAGCTTTCTTT
v_call: TRBV28; d_call: -; j_call: TRBJ1-2; clone_size: once; cdr3_length: 13; cdr3_aa: CASSQDLNYGYTF; cdr3_nt: TGTGCCAGCAGCCAGGACCTAAACTATGGCTACACCTTC
v_call: TRBV4-1; d_call: -; j_call: TRBJ2-1; clone_size: -; cdr3_length: 17; cdr3_aa: CASSQMHGGSSYNEQFF; cdr3_nt: TGCGCCAGCAGCCAAATGCATGGCGGCAGCTCCTACAATGAGCAGTTCTTC
v_call: TRBV7-6; d_call: -; j_call: TRBJ2-7; clone_size: -; cdr3_length: 13; cdr3_aa: CASSRTGSYEQYF; cdr3_nt: TGTGCCAGCAGCCGGACGGGCTCCTACGAGCAGTACTTC
v_call: TRBV28; d_call: -; j_call: TRBJ1-2; clone_size: -; cdr3_length: 19; cdr3_aa: CASSLLAGLTGGDNYGYTF; cdr3_nt: TGTGCCAGCAGTTTATTAGCGGGCCTAACGGGGGGGGACAACTATGGCTACACCTTC
v_call: TRBV29-1; d_call: TRBD2; j_call: TRBJ2-3; clone_size: -; cdr3_length: 17; cdr3_aa: CSVEDQRAGGLSDTQYF; cdr3_nt: TGCAGCGTTGAAGATCAGCGAGCGGGAGGGTTGTCAGATACGCAGTATTTT
v_call: TRBV7-2; d_call: -; j_call: TRBJ1-2; clone_size: -; cdr3_length: 13; cdr3_aa: CASSQAINYGYTF; cdr3_nt: TGTGCCAGCAGCCAGGCGATTAACTATGGCTACACCTTC
v_call: TRBV19; d_call: -; j_call: TRBJ2-2; clone_size: few; cdr3_length: 15; cdr3_aa: CASSIGLAGGGELFF; cdr3_nt: TGTGCCAGTAGTATAGGGCTAGCCGGGGGCGGGGAGCTGTTTTTT
v_call: TRBV5-4; d_call: TRBD2; j_call: TRBJ2-3; clone_size: once; cdr3_length: 15; cdr3_aa: CASSLRAGEADTQYF; cdr3_nt: TGTGCCAGCAGCTTGAGGGCGGGAGAGGCAGATACGCAGTATTTT
v_call: TRBV5-6; d_call: -; j_call: TRBJ2-3; clone_size: -; cdr3_length: 15; cdr3_aa: CASMTRIGFTDTQYF; cdr3_nt: TGTGCCAGCATGACTCGTATTGGCTTCACAGATACGCAGTATTTT
v_call: TRBV7-9; d_call: TRBD2; j_call: TRBJ2-1; clone_size: -; cdr3_length: 15; cdr3_aa: CASSLGAGEIDEQFF; cdr3_nt: TGTGCCAGCAGCTTAGGAGCGGGAGAGATCGATGAGCAGTTCTTC
v_call: TRBV27; d_call: -; j_call: TRBJ1-1; clone_size: once; cdr3_length: 13; cdr3_aa: CASTAGWRTEAFF; cdr3_nt: TGTGCCAGCACGGCGGGGTGGAGGACTGAAGCTTTCTTT
v_call: TRBV11-2; d_call: -; j_call: TRBJ2-5; clone_size: -; cdr3_length: 16; cdr3_aa: CASSLDGAGSPETQYF; cdr3_nt: TGTGCCAGCAGCTTAGATGGTGCAGGTTCGCCGGAGACCCAGTACTTC
v_call: TRBV18; d_call: -; j_call: TRBJ1-2; clone_size: once; cdr3_length: 15; cdr3_aa: CASSVVRTVNYGYTF; cdr3_nt: TGTGCCAGCTCCGTGGTTAGGACTGTTAACTATGGCTACACCTTC
v_call: TRBV28; d_call: -; j_call: TRBJ1-2; clone_size: once; cdr3_length: 15; cdr3_aa: CASSPTGPGDYGYTF; cdr3_nt: TGTGCCAGCAGTCCCACAGGGCCCGGCGACTATGGCTACACCTTC
v_call: TRBV2; d_call: TRBD1; j_call: TRBJ1-5; clone_size: -; cdr3_length: 20; cdr3_aa: CASSEFLYSGGTVPYQPQHF; cdr3_nt: TGTGCCAGCAGTGAATTTCTGTATTCTGGGGGGACAGTACCATATCAGCCCCAGCATTTT
v_call: TRBV7-2; d_call: -; j_call: TRBJ2-7; clone_size: -; cdr3_length: 16; cdr3_aa: CASSLSYGGGGYEQYF; cdr3_nt: TGTGCCAGCAGCTTAAGTTATGGAGGTGGGGGCTACGAGCAGTACTTC
v_call: TRBV6-5; d_call: -; j_call: TRBJ1-1; clone_size: -; cdr3_length: 13; cdr3_aa: CASSLSYNTEAFF; cdr3_nt: TGTGCCAGCAGCCTATCCTATAACACTGAAGCTTTCTTT
v_call: TRBV4-1; d_call: -; j_call: TRBJ2-7; clone_size: -; cdr3_length: 12; cdr3_aa: CASSPPSYEQYF; cdr3_nt: TGCGCCAGCAGCCCTCCTTCCTACGAGCAGTACTTC
v_call: TRBV5-6; d_call: -; j_call: TRBJ1-2; clone_size: -; cdr3_length: 16; cdr3_aa: CASSLVPDSEFGGYTF; cdr3_nt: TGTGCCAGCAGCTTGGTTCCGGACTCCGAGTTTGGAGGCTACACCTTC
v_call: TRBV11-2; d_call: -; j_call: TRBJ2-2; clone_size: -; cdr3_length: 14; cdr3_aa: CASTLTGPDGELFF; cdr3_nt: TGTGCCAGCACTCTAACAGGGCCGGACGGGGAGCTGTTTTTT
v_call: TRBV5-1; d_call: -; j_call: TRBJ1-5; clone_size: -; cdr3_length: 14; cdr3_aa: CASPSGGYYQPQHF; cdr3_nt: TGCGCCAGCCCCTCGGGGGGCTACTATCAGCCCCAGCATTTT
v_call: TRBV7-9; d_call: -; j_call: TRBJ1-1; clone_size: -; cdr3_length: 15; cdr3_aa: CASSLVSGSDTEAFF; cdr3_nt: TGTGCCAGCAGCTTAGTTTCAGGGTCTGACACTGAAGCTTTCTTT
v_call: TRBV11-2; d_call: -; j_call: TRBJ2-1; clone_size: -; cdr3_length: 14; cdr3_aa: CASSLISADNEQFF; cdr3_nt: TGTGCCAGCAGCTTAATCTCAGCGGACAATGAGCAGTTCTTC
v_call: TRBV28; d_call: -; j_call: TRBJ2-1; clone_size: -; cdr3_length: 12; cdr3_aa: CASRGPPNEQFF; cdr3_nt: TGTGCCAGCAGAGGTCCTCCCAATGAGCAGTTCTTC